This TCR beta chain derives from a study of lymphopenia after photon versus proton radiotherapy. Study results and limitations: Relative stability marked proton patients; photon patients lost diversity and naive cells.

As regards this clone: Its target is not known.

V shed 5 bases, J shed 5 bases, and the junction held 11 bases outside the gene matches. The CDR3 consists of 17 residues. Per the germline V gene, CDR1 is SGHAT and CDR2 is FQDESV (reference sequence). The protocol was immunoSEQ multiplex PCR, while the TCRdb copy is restricted to in-frame clones and leaves out a portion. The sample contains around 160,000 clones, about 85% of which appear only once. The genes are TRBV11-1 and TRBJ2-3; TRBD1 matches at 12 bases. The origin of this receptor is a man in his fifties with gastric cancer. The sample was peripheral blood, taken from a patient treated with photon-based radiotherapy. The CDR3 coding sequence is TGTGCCAGCAGCACGGGACAGGGGGCGCGGCGGGAAGATACGCAGTATTTT. Protein sequence: CASSTGQGARREDTQYF.